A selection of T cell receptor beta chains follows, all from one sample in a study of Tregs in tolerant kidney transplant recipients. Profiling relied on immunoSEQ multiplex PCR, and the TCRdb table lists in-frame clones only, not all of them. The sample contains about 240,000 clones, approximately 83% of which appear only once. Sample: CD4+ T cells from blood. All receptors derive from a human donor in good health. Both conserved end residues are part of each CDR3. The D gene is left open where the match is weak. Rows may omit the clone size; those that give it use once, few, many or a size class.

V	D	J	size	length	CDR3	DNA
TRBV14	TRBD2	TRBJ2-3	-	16	CASSQETILAPDTQYF	TGTGCCAGCAGCCAAGAGACGATACTAGCGCCAGATACGCAGTATTTT
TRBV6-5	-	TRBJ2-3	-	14	CATLGRGVTDTQYF	TGTGCCACCCTCGGCAGGGGGGTGACAGATACGCAGTATTTT
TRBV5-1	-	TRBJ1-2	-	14	CASSLARDYYGYTF	TGCGCCAGCAGCTTGGCCAGGGACTACTATGGCTACACCTTC
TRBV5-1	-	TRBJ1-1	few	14	CASSPFGVNTEAFF	TGCGCCAGCAGCCCGTTCGGGGTGAACACTGAAGCTTTCTTT
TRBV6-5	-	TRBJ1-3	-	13	CASRISSGNTIYF	TGTGCCAGCAGGATATCCTCTGGAAACACCATATATTTT
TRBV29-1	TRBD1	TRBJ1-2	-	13	CSVSRDRSYGYTF	TGCAGCGTTTCCCGGGACAGATCGTATGGCTACACCTTC
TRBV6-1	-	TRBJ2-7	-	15	CASSEPQNYRYEQYF	TGTGCCAGCAGTGAGCCCCAGAACTACAGATACGAGCAGTACTTC
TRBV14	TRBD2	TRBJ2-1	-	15	CASSQDGTRHNEQFF	TGTGCCAGCAGCCAAGATGGGACTAGACACAATGAGCAGTTCTTC
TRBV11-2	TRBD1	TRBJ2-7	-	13	CASSFRGLYEQYF	TGTGCCAGCAGCTTCAGGGGGCTCTACGAGCAGTACTTC
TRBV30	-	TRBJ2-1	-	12	CACQGGYNEQFF	TGTGCCTGCCAGGGTGGTTACAATGAGCAGTTCTTC
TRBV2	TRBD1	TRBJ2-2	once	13	CASSETGNGELFF	TGTGCCAGCAGTGAGACAGGGAACGGGGAGCTGTTTTTT
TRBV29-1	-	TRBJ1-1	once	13	CSVVWGTNTEAFF	TGCAGCGTGGTATGGGGGACGAACACTGAAGCTTTCTTT
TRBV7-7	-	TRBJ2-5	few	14	CASSPYLGEETQYF	TGTGCCAGCAGCCCCTACCTTGGGGAAGAGACCCAGTACTTC
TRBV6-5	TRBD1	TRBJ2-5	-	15	CASSYSDRGRETQYF	TGTGCCAGCAGTTACTCAGACAGGGGGAGGGAGACCCAGTACTTC
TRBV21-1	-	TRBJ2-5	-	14	CASSKVYSGFIQYF	TGTGCCAGCAGCAAAGTTTACTCCGGGTTTATCCAGTACTTC
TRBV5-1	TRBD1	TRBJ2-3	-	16	CASSRGTGRLADTQYF	TGCGCCAGCAGCAGAGGGACAGGGCGATTAGCAGATACGCAGTATTTT
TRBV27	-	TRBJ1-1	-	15	CASSFQGGGVREAFF	TGTGCCAGCAGTTTTCAGGGTGGGGGAGTCCGGGAAGCTTTCTTT
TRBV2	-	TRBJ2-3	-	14	CASSEILRTDTQYF	TGTGCCAGCAGTGAAATACTACGGACAGATACGCAGTATTTT
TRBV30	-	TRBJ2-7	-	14	CAWSPRGGLYEQYF	TGTGCCTGGAGTCCCCGTGGAGGGCTCTACGAGCAGTACTTC
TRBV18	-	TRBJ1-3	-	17	CASSPRRDTTSGNTIYF	TGTGCCAGCTCACCACGGAGGGACACAACCTCTGGAAACACCATATATTTT